These 26 T cell receptor beta chains share one sample of origin, sequenced in a study of CD8 T cells in ankylosing spondylitis. The study's findings and limits: Seemingly characteristic of ankylosing spondylitis blood was a TCR beta motif consisting of eight highly homologous variants.

Each CDR3 protein is one row after TCRdb ran MiXCR on the 5' RACE reads. The top ten clones hold 11% to 15% of a sample with about 220,000 distinct CDR3 sequences, 6% to 8.5% of them seen once. These receptors have no known antigen. Material: blood, either unsorted or a sorted T cell fraction (not recorded which). These receptors were obtained from a male donor with ankylosing spondylitis.

The J gene is TRBJ2-7, the V gene TRBV30; no clear D. Trimming removed 2 bases from V and 2 bases from J, with 10 bases in between. Germline V lookup: CDR1 GTSNPN, CDR2 SVGIG (reference sequence). The CDR3 extends over 13 amino acids. CDR3 region: CAWSYRVTYEQYF. CDR3 nucleotide sequence: TGTGCCTGGAGTTATAGGGTGACCTACGAGCAGTACTTC.

This clonotype was found many times. The V and J genes are TRBV6-2 or TRBV6-3 and TRBJ1-1; D is ambiguous. CDR3 length: 20 residues. V was trimmed by 3 bases and J by 8 bases, leaving 34 bases between them. Per the germline V gene, CDR1 is MNHEY and CDR2 is SVGEGT. The CDR3 region is CASSYWRTGTRLGDILEAFF. The DNA for the CDR3 is TGTGCCAGCAGTTATTGGCGTACTGGAACGAGACTTGGCGATATCCTAGAAGCTTTCTTT.

This clonotype has only a few counts. The V and J genes are TRBV10-3 and TRBJ2-6; 8 bases line up with TRBD1. V lost 0 bases and J lost 0; bases outside the gene matches: 13. This CDR3 has 21 residues. Germline assignment: CDR1 ENHRY and CDR2 SYGVKD. The CDR3: CAISESAGQAWKLSGANVLTF. CDR3 sequence (DNA): TGTGCCATCAGTGAGTCTGCGGGACAGGCGTGGAAACTCTCTGGGGCCAACGTCCTGACTTTC.

This clonotype was observed at least ten times. The rearrangement uses TRBV11-2 and TRBJ2-4; D may match TRBD1 or TRBD2 (6 bases each). The CDR3 covers 11 residues. Deletions cut 1 base from V and 14 bases from J, with 9 bases between. Germline CDR1 reads SGHAT; CDR2 reads FQNNGV. CDR3 in amino acids: CASSLGGGKYF. CDR3 DNA sequence: TGTGCCAGCAGCTTAGGAGGGGGGAAGTACTTC.

In this sample, this clonotype turned up a few times. The rearrangement links TRBV4-3 to TRBJ2-1, with TRBD1 as a possible D gene (5 bases). There are 16 residues in the CDR3. Germline V gene lookup returns CDR1 LGHNA and CDR2 YSLEER. The V end was cut by 2 bases, the J end by 3 bases, with 14 bases between. The CDR3 DNA follows: TGCGCCAGCAGCCAATCAACAGGCCGACTCTACAATGAGCAGTTCTTC. This translates into CASSQSTGRLYNEQFF.

In its sample, this clonotype was seen many times. The genes are TRBV6-2 or TRBV6-3 and TRBJ2-1; D is unclear. The ends were cut back, 2 bases at V and 16 bases at J, with 12 bases in the middle. Germline V gene sequence: CDR1 MNHEY, CDR2 SVGEGT. This CDR3 region has 11 residues. DNA of the CDR3: TGTGCCAGCAGTTACGGGCCAGCCCGATTCTTC. This sequence encodes CASSYGPARFF.

There are many counts of this clonotype. The chain joins TRBV10-3 to TRBJ1-5; D remains ambiguous. CDR1 is ENHRY and CDR2 is SYGVKD in the germline V gene. This CDR3 is 15 amino acids long. Trimming shortened V by 0 bases and J by 1 base, and 7 bases separated the two germline ends. CDR3 nucleotide sequence: TGTGCCATCAGTGAGTCGAGGCAGAGCAATCAGCCCCAGCATTTT. As protein: CAISESRQSNQPQHF.

This clonotype has ten or more counts. The rearrangement links TRBV15 to TRBJ2-2; 11 positions match TRBD2. This CDR3 is 17 amino acids long. Germline V gene data show CDR1 as LNHNV and CDR2 as YYDKDF (reference sequence). V shed 2 bases and J 6 bases; nucleotides not matched to a gene: 8. The CDR3 coding sequence is TGTGCCACCAGCAGACCGGCGATAGCGGGAGGGCCCGGGGAGCTGTTTTTT. Translation: CATSRPAIAGGPGELFF.

This clonotype was seen repeatedly, ten times or more. The V and J genes are TRBV28 and TRBJ2-7; TRBD1 matches 11 bases. CDR1 MDHEN and CDR2 SYDVKM come from the germline V gene. V dropped 4 bases and J dropped 3; count of bases not matched to a gene: 8. The CDR3 length is 16 residues. In DNA, the CDR3 is TGTGCCAGCAGTTCCGATCGGACAGGGGGCCGCTACGAGCAGTACTTC. Residues: CASSSDRTGGRYEQYF.

Points on this clonotype: A clone one base away is much larger, so this may be a read error. The chain employs TRBV29-1 and TRBJ2-1; D uncertain. Germline V gives CDR1 SQVTM, CDR2 ANQGSEA. The CDR3 has 16 residues. DNA of the CDR3: TGCAGCGTTGAAGGGCCTCTCGCTTGGGGTTCCAATGAGCAGCTCTTC. Amino acids: CSVEGPLAWGSNEQLF.

In its sample, this clonotype was seen a few times. The rearrangement uses TRBV18 and TRBJ1-1; D gene ambiguous. The CDR3 has 15 residues. The germline V gene encodes CDR1 KGHSH and CDR2 LQKENI. V lost 0 bases, J lost 2 bases, and 10 bases lay in between. Here the CDR3 reads CASSPPRGLNTEAFF. Here the CDR3 DNA reads TGTGCCAGCTCACCACCGCGGGGTTTAAACACTGAAGCTTTCTTT.

This clonotype was seen a handful of times. CDR3 region: CASSASPSANVLTF. CDR3 nucleotides: TGTGCCAGCAGCGCGAGTCCGAGTGCCAACGTCCTGACTTTC. The chain links TRBV7-6 to TRBJ2-6; no clear D. There are 14 residues in the CDR3. Trimming left V 5 bases short and J 7 bases short, with 12 bases between. Germline assignment: CDR1 SGHVS and CDR2 FNYEAQ. Complete variable domain (other parts from reference TRBV7-6 and TRBJ2-6): GAGVSQSPRYKVTKRGQDVALRCDPISGHVSLYWYRQALGQGPEFLTYFNYEAQQDKSGLPNDRFSAERPEGSISTLTIQRTEQRDSAMYRCASSASPSANVLTFGAGSRLTVL.

This clonotype was picked up a small number of times. The chain has TRBV19 and TRBJ2-7, with D maybe TRBD2 (6 bases). V was trimmed by 5 bases and J by 5 bases, leaving 31 bases between them. The CDR3 has 19 amino acids. Germline values: CDR1 LNHDA, CDR2 SQIVND (reference sequence). The chain's CDR3 is CASSPFQLYAGKEGDEQYF. The DNA of the CDR3 is TGTGCCAGTAGTCCTTTCCAACTCTACGCAGGGAAGGAGGGCGACGAGCAGTACTTC.

This clonotype occurred a few times. The chain couples TRBV5-4 to TRBJ2-3, with 12 bases lining up with TRBD1. The CDR3 has 15 amino acids. After removal of 4 bases from V and 8 bases from J, the junction contained 8 bases not matched to a gene. Germline values: CDR1 SGHNT, CDR2 YYREEE (reference sequence). CDR3: CASSDRDRGRVTQYF. In DNA, the CDR3 is TGTGCCAGCAGCGACCGGGACAGGGGGCGAGTTACGCAGTATTTT.

This clonotype was found a few times. The J gene is TRBJ1-1, the V gene TRBV12-3 or TRBV12-4, with TRBD1 matching 8 bases. The junction had 11 bases not matched to a gene; V was cut back by 5 bases and J by 6 bases. The CDR3 length is 15 residues. The CDR3 nucleotides are TGTGCCAGCAGTCCGGATCGGGACAGGAAAGCTGAAGCTTTCTTT. Translating it yields CASSPDRDRKAEAFF.

V usage is TRBV6-1 and J usage is TRBJ2-3, with D perhaps given as TRBD1 or TRBD2 (5 bases each). The CDR3 contains 16 residues. Germline CDR1 reads MNHNS; CDR2 reads SASEGT. The germline V and J ends were trimmed by 6 bases and 1 base, with 17 bases remaining between them. DNA of the CDR3: TGTGCCAGCAGCCCCGGGTGGGGGATGCGCACAGATACGCAGTATTTT. It translates to CASSPGWGMRTDTQYF.

This clonotype was recorded at least ten times. CDR3 sequence: CASSANEVEWWNEQFF. The DNA of the CDR3 is TGTGCCAGCAGCGCAAACGAGGTGGAATGGTGGAATGAGCAGTTCTTC. The chain carries TRBV9 and TRBJ2-1; D not certain. Trimming cost V 3 bases and J 7 bases, with 20 bases left between them. Per germline, CDR1 SGDLS and CDR2 YYNGEE. This CDR3 spans 16 amino acids.

This clonotype was seen a handful of times. The chain recombines TRBV20-1 with TRBJ2-1; a weak D match, TRBD2 (5 bases). The V gene's germline CDR1 is DFQATT and CDR2 SNEGSKA (reference sequence). The CDR3 has 14 amino acids. Trimming pared 1 base from V and 4 bases from J, leaving 11 bases between. This CDR3 is CSARGSLAYNEQFF. In DNA form, the CDR3 reads TGCAGTGCTAGAGGGTCCCTAGCTTACAATGAGCAGTTCTTC.

This chain joins TRBV5-8 and TRBJ2-3; 11 bases are a match to TRBD2. Germline CDR1 reads SGHTS; CDR2 reads YDEGEE. The CDR3 extends over 17 amino acids. J lost 2 bases, V lost 6 bases, and 11 bases had no gene match. CDR3 residues: CASNAPSLAGATDTQYF. CDR3 DNA sequence: TGTGCCAGCAACGCTCCCTCACTAGCGGGAGCCACAGATACGCAGTATTTT.

The chain carries TRBV7-8 and TRBJ2-2, with a weak D call TRBD1 (6 bases). V lost 5 bases to trimming and J lost 6 bases, with 16 bases between them. CDR3 length: 15 residues. CDR1 and CDR2 from the germline V gene are SGHVS and FQNEAQ. CDR3 loop: CASSGDTLIPGELFF. In nucleotides, the CDR3 is TGTGCCAGCAGCGGGGACACCCTGATTCCCGGGGAGCTGTTTTTT.

This clonotype was counted a few times. The chain is built from TRBV20-1 and TRBJ2-1; D call uncertain. Trimming pared 2 bases from V and 8 bases from J, leaving 4 bases between. The germline V gene has CDR1 DFQATT and CDR2 SNEGSKA (reference sequence). CDR3 length: 10 amino acids. Written as DNA, the CDR3 is TGCAGTGCTAGATACGATGAGCAGTTCTTC. This sequence encodes CSARYDEQFF.

The gene calls are TRBV4-1 and TRBJ2-6, with 10 bases identical to TRBD1. The CDR3 length is 18 residues. Losses at the gene ends were 1 base for V and 0 bases for J; bases not matched to a gene: 3. Germline V gives CDR1 MGHRA, CDR2 YSYEKL. This CDR3 is CASSQAGTGVSGANVLTF. In nucleotides, the CDR3 is TGCGCCAGCAGCCAAGCTGGGACAGGGGTCTCTGGGGCCAACGTCCTGACTTTC.

As for this clonotype: A much larger clone differs from this one at a single base, so this may be a read error. This sequence joins TRBV9 and TRBJ1-4; 7 bases align to TRBD1. Losses at the gene ends were 4 bases for V and 8 bases for J; bases not matched to a gene: 8. Looked up from germline, CDR1 is SGDLS and CDR2 is YYNGEE. The length of the CDR3 is 14 residues. The CDR3 is CASSSGTAIEKLFF. The CDR3 DNA reads as TGTGCCAGCAGCTCCGGGACAGCTATCGAAAAACTGTTTTTT.

This clonotype was seen ten or more times. The chain employs TRBV20-1 and TRBJ2-2; a possible D gene is TRBD2 (5 bases). Germline V gene sequence: CDR1 DFQATT, CDR2 SNEGSKA (reference sequence). V was pared by 0 bases and J by 2 bases, with 13 bases between. The CDR3 loop spans 16 amino acids. CDR3 bases: TGCAGTGCTAGAGATACGGGATCCCTAAACACCGGGGAGCTGTTTTTT. It codes for CSARDTGSLNTGELFF.

The V call is TRBV6-1, the J call TRBJ2-2, with TRBD1 matching over 10 bases. V shed 8 bases and J 3 bases; nucleotides not matched to a gene: 12. From germline, CDR1 is MNHNS and CDR2 SASEGT. This CDR3 spans 17 amino acids. The CDR3 nucleotides read TGTGCCAGCCTCACTCCCGGGACAGGGGTGCACACCGGGGAGCTGTTTTTT. Translated: CASLTPGTGVHTGELFF.

V gene TRBV5-1 combines with J gene TRBJ2-3; no firm D call. The CDR3 loop spans 14 amino acids. The V and J ends lost 0 bases and 3 bases respectively, with 8 bases between them. CDR1 and CDR2 from the germline V gene are SGHRS and YFSETQ. The CDR3 is CASSLEKSTDTQYF. CDR3 bases: TGCGCCAGCAGCTTGGAAAAAAGTACAGATACGCAGTATTTT.